Below, 7 T cell receptor beta chains from the same sample are listed, as sequenced in a study of shared clonotypes between healthy human individuals. Produced via immunoSEQ multiplex PCR; TCRdb's table is partial and in-frame only. Of 2 million to 3 million clones detected, roughly nine tenths appear once; the ten largest clones hold roughly 0.15%. Sequenced sample: naive CD4+ T cells sorted from blood. Subset indicated: CD45RA+ positively selected. The receptors stem from a man younger than 35 in good health.

The rearrangement joins TRBV5-6 to TRBJ1-1, with D possibly matching TRBD1 (6 bases). The CDR3 runs 14 residues. Germline-derived CDR1 and CDR2 are SGHDT and YYEEEE. Trimming removed 1 base at V and 5 bases at J, with 12 bases between. The CDR3 loop is CASSLQGLGTEAFF. DNA of the CDR3: TGTGCCAGCAGCTTGCAGGGGCTAGGGACTGAAGCTTTCTTT.

The gene calls are TRBV30 and TRBJ1-5; TRBD1 matches 7 bases. V lost 3 bases and J lost 8; bases outside the gene matches: 13. Looked up from germline, CDR1 is GTSNPN and CDR2 is SVGIG (reference sequence). CDR3 length: 15 amino acids. CDR3 in amino acids: CAWRPGTVPNEPQHF. DNA for the CDR3: TGTGCCTGGAGGCCCGGGACAGTTCCTAACGAGCCCCAGCATTTT.

The rearrangement joins TRBV19 to TRBJ1-4; TRBD1 matches at 8 bases. CDR3 size: 16 residues. J was trimmed by 8 bases and V by 6 bases; bases with no gene match: 14. The germline gives CDR1 LNHDA, CDR2 SQIVND (reference sequence). CDR3 DNA: TGTGCCAGTAGCCACCTTCGAGGACAGGGACTCGAAAAACTGTTTTTT. This encodes CASSHLRGQGLEKLFF.

The gene calls are TRBV7-3 and TRBJ2-2; the match to TRBD2 covers 7 bases. V trimming: 4 bases; J trimming: 6 bases; junction bases outside the gene matches: 2. CDR3 length equals 13 residues. Germline-derived CDR1 and CDR2 are SGHTA and FQGTGA. The CDR3 loop is CASSSTSPGELFF. The CDR3 DNA reads as TGTGCCAGCAGCTCGACTAGCCCCGGGGAGCTGTTTTTT.

Concerning this clone: The sample has other DNA sequences that encode this CDR3 too. This chain joins TRBV18 and TRBJ1-5; weak D call: TRBD1 (5 bases). The CDR3 runs to 14 residues. Trimming cost V 3 bases and J 4 bases, with 10 bases left between them. CDR1 KGHSH and CDR2 LQKENI come from the germline V gene. CDR3 coding DNA: TGTGCCAGCTCACCCGGGACGGCAAATCAGCCCCAGCATTTT. Protein: CASSPGTANQPQHF.

V usage is TRBV6-9 and J usage is TRBJ2-2; D gene ambiguous. The V end lost 0 bases, the J end lost 4 bases, and 12 bases lay between the germline ends. The CDR3 spans 16 residues. CDR1 and CDR2 from the germline V gene are MNHGY and SVAAGI. The CDR3: CASSYSYRLPTGELFF. The DNA of the CDR3 is TGTGCCAGCAGTTATTCCTATAGGCTGCCCACCGGGGAGCTGTTTTTT.

This clone was observed once. J is TRBJ1-2 and V is TRBV6-6, with 11 bases that match TRBD1. Germline lookup yields CDR1 MNHNY and CDR2 SVGAGI (reference sequence). CDR3 size: 15 residues. V lost 6 bases, J lost 4 bases, and 7 bases stayed unmatched. This chain's CDR3 is CASRTGQGAGYGYTF. For the CDR3, the DNA is TGTGCCAGCAGAACCGGACAGGGGGCTGGCTATGGCTACACCTTC.